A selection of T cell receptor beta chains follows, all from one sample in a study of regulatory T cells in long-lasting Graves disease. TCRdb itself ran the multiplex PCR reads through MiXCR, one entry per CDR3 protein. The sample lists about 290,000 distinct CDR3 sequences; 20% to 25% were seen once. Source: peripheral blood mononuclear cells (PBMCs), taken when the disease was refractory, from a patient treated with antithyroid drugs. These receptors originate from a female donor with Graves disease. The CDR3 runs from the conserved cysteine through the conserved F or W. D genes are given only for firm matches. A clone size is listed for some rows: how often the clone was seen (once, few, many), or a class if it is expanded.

CDR3 protein: CSAPSGSIGDEQFF
CDR3 DNA: TGCAGTGCTCCTAGCGGGAGTATCGGCGATGAGCAGTTCTTC
V gene: TRBV20-1
clone size: .
D gene: TRBD2
J gene: TRBJ2-1

CDR3 protein: CASSYLGAADDQPQHF
CDR3 DNA: TGTGCCAGCAGTTACCTCGGGGCGGCTGACGATCAGCCCCAGCATTTT
V gene: TRBV6-5
clone size: .
D gene: .
J gene: TRBJ1-5

CDR3 protein: CASSPRLAGGGEQYF
CDR3 DNA: TGTGCCAGCAGTCCCCGACTAGCGGGAGGGGGCGAGCAGTACTTC
V gene: TRBV27
clone size: .
D gene: TRBD2
J gene: TRBJ2-7

CDR3 protein: CAWSIRDFGNTEAFF
CDR3 DNA: TGTGCCTGGAGTATACGGGACTTCGGGAACACTGAAGCTTTCTTT
V gene: TRBV30
clone size: many
D gene: .
J gene: TRBJ1-1

CDR3 protein: CASRGNNYGYTF
CDR3 DNA: TGTGCCAGCAGGGGGAACAACTATGGCTACACCTTC
V gene: TRBV9
clone size: few
D gene: .
J gene: TRBJ1-2

CDR3 protein: CASSFLGEPAQETQYF
CDR3 DNA: TGTGCCAGCAGCTTTTTGGGGGAGCCGGCCCAAGAGACCCAGTACTTC
V gene: TRBV11-2
clone size: many
D gene: .
J gene: TRBJ2-5

CDR3 protein: CASSFDSGGVVHGYTF
CDR3 DNA: TGTGCCAGCAGCTTCGACTCAGGGGGCGTTGTGCATGGCTACACCTTC
V gene: TRBV5-5
clone size: .
D gene: TRBD1
J gene: TRBJ1-2

CDR3 protein: CASSASTSGPYEQYF
CDR3 DNA: TGTGCCAGCAGCGCCTCGACTAGCGGACCCTACGAGCAGTACTTC
V gene: TRBV9
clone size: many
D gene: TRBD2
J gene: TRBJ2-7

CDR3 protein: CSASQPGQGFVAFF
CDR3 DNA: TGCAGTGCTAGTCAACCGGGACAGGGATTCGTGGCTTTCTTT
V gene: TRBV20-1
clone size: .
D gene: TRBD1
J gene: TRBJ1-1

CDR3 protein: CASSDKGRKNEKLFF
CDR3 DNA: TGTGCCAGCAGCGACAAGGGGAGAAAAAATGAAAAACTGTTTTTT
V gene: TRBV6-1
clone size: .
D gene: .
J gene: TRBJ1-4

CDR3 protein: CSAERSGVAKNIQYF
CDR3 DNA: TGCAGTGCTGAGCGTTCAGGAGTAGCCAAAAACATTCAGTACTTC
V gene: TRBV20-1
clone size: many
D gene: .
J gene: TRBJ2-4

CDR3 protein: CASSITGEETQYF
CDR3 DNA: TGTGCCAGTAGTATTACAGGGGAAGAGACCCAGTACTTC
V gene: TRBV19
clone size: .
D gene: TRBD1
J gene: TRBJ2-5

CDR3 protein: CASSQESGTSGSGETQYF
CDR3 DNA: TGCGCCAGCAGCCAAGAGTCTGGGACTAGCGGGAGCGGAGAGACCCAGTACTTC
V gene: TRBV4-3
clone size: .
D gene: TRBD2
J gene: TRBJ2-5

CDR3 protein: CASSATGGNNEKLFF
CDR3 DNA: TGTGCCAGTAGCGCTACAGGGGGGAATAATGAAAAACTGTTTTTT
V gene: TRBV19
clone size: few
D gene: TRBD1
J gene: TRBJ1-4

CDR3 protein: CAAQRDRGPGELFF
CDR3 DNA: TGTGCCGCCCAGAGGGACAGGGGGCCCGGGGAGCTGTTTTTT
V gene: TRBV15
clone size: few
D gene: TRBD1
J gene: TRBJ2-2

CDR3 protein: CASRPGQSEGELFF
CDR3 DNA: TGTGCCAGCAGGCCGGGGCAATCAGAGGGGGAGCTGTTTTTT
V gene: TRBV6-2/TRBV6-3
clone size: many
D gene: .
J gene: TRBJ2-2

CDR3 protein: CATREVLGYEQYF
CDR3 DNA: TGTGCCACCAGAGAGGTCCTCGGCTACGAGCAGTACTTC
V gene: TRBV10-3
clone size: many
D gene: .
J gene: TRBJ2-7

CDR3 protein: CASSFPTGVDTDTQYF
CDR3 DNA: TGTGCCAGCAGCTTCCCCACCGGGGTTGACACAGATACGCAGTATTTT
V gene: TRBV5-5
clone size: .
D gene: .
J gene: TRBJ2-3

CDR3 protein: CASSDGTGRNTGELFF
CDR3 DNA: TGTGCCAGTAGTGACGGGACAGGGAGGAACACCGGGGAGCTGTTTTTT
V gene: TRBV19
clone size: .
D gene: TRBD1
J gene: TRBJ2-2

CDR3 protein: CSARVPRTGSEQYF
CDR3 DNA: TGCAGTGCTAGAGTCCCTCGGACAGGGAGCGAGCAGTACTTC
V gene: TRBV20-1
clone size: .
D gene: TRBD1
J gene: TRBJ2-7

CDR3 protein: CASSSGAVDGYTF
CDR3 DNA: TGTGCCAGCAGTTCCGGGGCGGTAGATGGCTACACCTTC
V gene: TRBV6-2/TRBV6-3
clone size: many
D gene: .
J gene: TRBJ1-2

CDR3 protein: CAWTSDRGQYEQYF
CDR3 DNA: TGTGCCTGGACCTCAGACAGGGGGCAGTACGAGCAGTACTTC
V gene: TRBV30
clone size: .
D gene: TRBD1
J gene: TRBJ2-7

CDR3 protein: CASSQDFGGNTGELFF
CDR3 DNA: TGCGCCAGCAGCCAAGATTTTGGAGGGAACACCGGGGAGCTGTTTTTT
V gene: TRBV4-3
clone size: .
D gene: .
J gene: TRBJ2-2

CDR3 protein: CASTGTSAPYEQYF
CDR3 DNA: TGCGCCAGCACGGGAACTAGCGCTCCTTACGAGCAGTACTTC
V gene: TRBV5-1
clone size: .
D gene: TRBD2
J gene: TRBJ2-7

CDR3 protein: CASSLDSDRGYEQYF
CDR3 DNA: TGTGCCAGCAGCTTAGACTCGGACAGGGGCTACGAGCAGTACTTC
V gene: TRBV11-2
clone size: many
D gene: TRBD1
J gene: TRBJ2-7

CDR3 protein: CATRDEQYF
CDR3 DNA: TGTGCCACCAGGGACGAGCAGTACTTC
V gene: TRBV24-1
clone size: .
D gene: .
J gene: TRBJ2-7

CDR3 protein: CASSLRDESKTQYF
CDR3 DNA: TGTGCCAGCAGCCTCCGGGACGAGAGTAAGACCCAGTACTTC
V gene: TRBV5-4
clone size: .
D gene: .
J gene: TRBJ2-5

CDR3 protein: CASSPGQGLQPQHF
CDR3 DNA: TGTGCCAGCAGCCCAGGACAGGGTCTTCAGCCCCAGCATTTT
V gene: TRBV7-2
clone size: many
D gene: TRBD1
J gene: TRBJ1-5

CDR3 protein: CATSRDAGLAAQETQYF
CDR3 DNA: TGTGCCACCAGCAGAGATGCCGGACTAGCGGCCCAAGAGACCCAGTACTTC
V gene: TRBV15
clone size: few
D gene: TRBD2
J gene: TRBJ2-5

CDR3 protein: CASSLERGADTQYF
CDR3 DNA: TGTGCCAGCAGCTTAGAGCGGGGCGCAGATACGCAGTATTTT
V gene: TRBV7-2
clone size: .
D gene: TRBD2
J gene: TRBJ2-3

CDR3 protein: CASSSNAEANVLTF
CDR3 DNA: TGTGCCAGCAGCTCTAACGCTGAGGCCAACGTCCTGACTTTC
V gene: TRBV6-1
clone size: .
D gene: .
J gene: TRBJ2-6

CDR3 protein: CASSPILKETQYF
CDR3 DNA: TGTGCCAGCTCACCTATTCTTAAGGAGACCCAGTACTTC
V gene: TRBV18
clone size: .
D gene: .
J gene: TRBJ2-5

CDR3 protein: CASSQHRQAFF
CDR3 DNA: TGTGCCAGCAGCCAGCATCGTCAGGCTTTCTTT
V gene: TRBV3-1
clone size: .
D gene: .
J gene: TRBJ1-1

CDR3 protein: CASSPGDRALYEQYF
CDR3 DNA: TGCGCCAGCAGCCCCGGGGACAGGGCCCTCTACGAGCAGTACTTC
V gene: TRBV5-1
clone size: few
D gene: TRBD1
J gene: TRBJ2-7

CDR3 protein: CASSFGLAGGGEQYF
CDR3 DNA: TGTGCCAGCAGTTTCGGTCTAGCGGGAGGGGGGGAGCAGTACTTC
V gene: TRBV28
clone size: few
D gene: TRBD2
J gene: TRBJ2-7

CDR3 protein: CASSPRAGVYGYTF
CDR3 DNA: TGTGCCAGCAGTCCCCGGGCAGGGGTCTATGGCTACACCTTC
V gene: TRBV28
clone size: .
D gene: .
J gene: TRBJ1-2

CDR3 protein: CASSAGVSYEQYF
CDR3 DNA: TGTGCCAGCAGCGCAGGGGTCTCCTACGAGCAGTACTTC
V gene: TRBV5-5
clone size: .
D gene: .
J gene: TRBJ2-7

CDR3 protein: CASSDLGGYTF
CDR3 DNA: TGTGCCAGCAGTGATTTGGGAGGCTACACCTTC
V gene: TRBV2
clone size: many
D gene: .
J gene: TRBJ1-2

CDR3 protein: CASRDPLRANYEQYF
CDR3 DNA: TGCGCCAGCAGAGACCCCCTCAGGGCCAACTACGAGCAGTACTTC
V gene: TRBV5-1
clone size: .
D gene: .
J gene: TRBJ2-7

CDR3 protein: CSAREGYQETQYF
CDR3 DNA: TGCAGTGCTAGGGAGGGGTACCAAGAGACCCAGTACTTC
V gene: TRBV20-1
clone size: .
D gene: .
J gene: TRBJ2-5

CDR3 protein: CASSLGDPYNQPQHF
CDR3 DNA: TGTGCCAGCAGTTTGGGGGACCCATACAATCAGCCCCAGCATTTT
V gene: TRBV28
clone size: .
D gene: .
J gene: TRBJ1-5

CDR3 protein: CASSERISPYEQYF
CDR3 DNA: TGTGCCAGCAGTGAAAGGATTTCCCCCTACGAGCAGTACTTC
V gene: TRBV6-1
clone size: .
D gene: .
J gene: TRBJ2-7

CDR3 protein: CSARDWEGGNEQFF
CDR3 DNA: TGCAGTGCTAGAGATTGGGAGGGAGGCAATGAGCAGTTCTTC
V gene: TRBV20-1
clone size: .
D gene: TRBD2
J gene: TRBJ2-1

CDR3 protein: CSARSDGAGGPYEQYF
CDR3 DNA: TGCAGTGCTAGGTCGGACGGGGCGGGAGGGCCCTACGAGCAGTACTTC
V gene: TRBV20-1
clone size: .
D gene: TRBD2
J gene: TRBJ2-7

CDR3 protein: CAWKKPPAEQYF
CDR3 DNA: TGTGCCTGGAAAAAGCCGCCCGCCGAGCAGTACTTC
V gene: TRBV30
clone size: .
D gene: .
J gene: TRBJ2-7

CDR3 protein: CSARGLAGVSGELFF
CDR3 DNA: TGCAGTGCTAGAGGTCTAGCGGGAGTGTCGGGGGAGCTGTTTTTT
V gene: TRBV20-1
clone size: few
D gene: TRBD2
J gene: TRBJ2-2

CDR3 protein: CSARDRPLNTEAFF
CDR3 DNA: TGCAGTGCTAGAGATCGTCCACTGAACACTGAAGCTTTCTTT
V gene: TRBV20-1
clone size: .
D gene: .
J gene: TRBJ1-1

CDR3 protein: CASRPGQNTGELFF
CDR3 DNA: TGTGCCAGCAGACCGGGACAGAACACCGGGGAGCTGTTTTTT
V gene: TRBV2
clone size: many
D gene: .
J gene: TRBJ2-2